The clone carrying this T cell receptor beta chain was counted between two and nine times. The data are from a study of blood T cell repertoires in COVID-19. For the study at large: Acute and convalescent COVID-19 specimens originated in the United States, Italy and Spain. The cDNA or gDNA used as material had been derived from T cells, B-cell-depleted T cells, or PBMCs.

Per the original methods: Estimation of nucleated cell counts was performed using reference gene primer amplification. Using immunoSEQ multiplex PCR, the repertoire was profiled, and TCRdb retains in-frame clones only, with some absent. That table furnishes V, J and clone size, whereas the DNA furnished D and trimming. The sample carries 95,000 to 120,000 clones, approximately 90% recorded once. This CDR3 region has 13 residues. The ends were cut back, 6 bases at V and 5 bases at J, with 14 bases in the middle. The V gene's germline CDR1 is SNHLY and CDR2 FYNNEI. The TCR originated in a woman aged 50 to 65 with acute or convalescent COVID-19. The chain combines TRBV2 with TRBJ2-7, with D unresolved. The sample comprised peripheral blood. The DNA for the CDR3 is TGTGCCAGCAGACCTGGGCAATTTAACGAGCAGTACTTC. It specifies CASRPGQFNEQYF.